This paragraph covers one T cell receptor (beta chain) sequence. Its antigen is undetermined. This record belongs to a study of OX40 agonist ivuxolimab in advanced cancers. Study summary: Males comprised 70% to 90% of the group, whose mean age was approximately 62 years (range roughly 23 to 80). General observations from the study: Mean expanded clone counts were higher in CD8+ than CD4+ T cells.

CDR1 is SGHTA, CDR2 FQGTGA, per germline. V was clipped by 4 bases and J by 3 bases; unmatched bases: 3. The CDR3 has 15 residues. Using immunoSEQ multiplex PCR, the repertoire was profiled, and TCRdb retains in-frame clones only, with some absent. The table has over 25,000 clones, about 88% seen once; the top ten hold about 28%. This sequence joins TRBV7-3 and TRBJ2-7, with 13 bases aligning to TRBD2. The TCR sequence derives from an adult with an advanced solid tumor such as melanoma, head and neck, liver or kidney cancer. The source material was CD4+ or CD8+ T cells sorted from blood, sampled in a trial of the OX40 agonist ivuxolimab. The CDR3 sequence: CASSSGLAGVYEQYF. The DNA of the CDR3 is TGTGCCAGCAGCTCCGGACTAGCGGGGGTCTACGAGCAGTACTTC.